This T cell receptor beta chain was found in a study of T cell clusters in autoimmune cytopenias. Tens of thousands of genome equivalents of blood DNA were amplified for TRB. TRB rearrangements were amplified by touch-down multiplex PCR with mixed TRB-A/B primers. TCRdb re-called the multiplex PCR reads and gives one entry per CDR3 protein, without DNA. The specimen's table records approximately 4,000 distinct CDR3 sequences. This clonotype is labeled medium-sized (0.01 to 0.1%) based on frequency. The antigen is undetermined. Study-wide results and caveats: Comparing secondary cytopenia with chronic lymphocytic leukemia showed no cluster-lack signature, apparently masked by lymphoma repertoire. TRB repertoire shifts in secondary cytopenia and chronic lymphocytic leukemia mostly reflected lymphoma, not autoimmunity. Active autoimmune hepatitis patients had about 3-fold fewer exclusive TRB clusters than healthy donors. Primary autoimmune cytopenia patients seemingly lacked the physiological T cell clusters found in healthy donors.

The germline V gene encodes CDR1 KGHSH and CDR2 LQKENI. This CDR3 region has 12 residues. This chain joins TRBV18 and TRBJ2-3. Specimen: peripheral blood. This clonotype was sampled from a human donor with an autoimmune cytopenia or autoimmune hepatitis (not recorded which). The CDR3 is CASSPATDTQYF.